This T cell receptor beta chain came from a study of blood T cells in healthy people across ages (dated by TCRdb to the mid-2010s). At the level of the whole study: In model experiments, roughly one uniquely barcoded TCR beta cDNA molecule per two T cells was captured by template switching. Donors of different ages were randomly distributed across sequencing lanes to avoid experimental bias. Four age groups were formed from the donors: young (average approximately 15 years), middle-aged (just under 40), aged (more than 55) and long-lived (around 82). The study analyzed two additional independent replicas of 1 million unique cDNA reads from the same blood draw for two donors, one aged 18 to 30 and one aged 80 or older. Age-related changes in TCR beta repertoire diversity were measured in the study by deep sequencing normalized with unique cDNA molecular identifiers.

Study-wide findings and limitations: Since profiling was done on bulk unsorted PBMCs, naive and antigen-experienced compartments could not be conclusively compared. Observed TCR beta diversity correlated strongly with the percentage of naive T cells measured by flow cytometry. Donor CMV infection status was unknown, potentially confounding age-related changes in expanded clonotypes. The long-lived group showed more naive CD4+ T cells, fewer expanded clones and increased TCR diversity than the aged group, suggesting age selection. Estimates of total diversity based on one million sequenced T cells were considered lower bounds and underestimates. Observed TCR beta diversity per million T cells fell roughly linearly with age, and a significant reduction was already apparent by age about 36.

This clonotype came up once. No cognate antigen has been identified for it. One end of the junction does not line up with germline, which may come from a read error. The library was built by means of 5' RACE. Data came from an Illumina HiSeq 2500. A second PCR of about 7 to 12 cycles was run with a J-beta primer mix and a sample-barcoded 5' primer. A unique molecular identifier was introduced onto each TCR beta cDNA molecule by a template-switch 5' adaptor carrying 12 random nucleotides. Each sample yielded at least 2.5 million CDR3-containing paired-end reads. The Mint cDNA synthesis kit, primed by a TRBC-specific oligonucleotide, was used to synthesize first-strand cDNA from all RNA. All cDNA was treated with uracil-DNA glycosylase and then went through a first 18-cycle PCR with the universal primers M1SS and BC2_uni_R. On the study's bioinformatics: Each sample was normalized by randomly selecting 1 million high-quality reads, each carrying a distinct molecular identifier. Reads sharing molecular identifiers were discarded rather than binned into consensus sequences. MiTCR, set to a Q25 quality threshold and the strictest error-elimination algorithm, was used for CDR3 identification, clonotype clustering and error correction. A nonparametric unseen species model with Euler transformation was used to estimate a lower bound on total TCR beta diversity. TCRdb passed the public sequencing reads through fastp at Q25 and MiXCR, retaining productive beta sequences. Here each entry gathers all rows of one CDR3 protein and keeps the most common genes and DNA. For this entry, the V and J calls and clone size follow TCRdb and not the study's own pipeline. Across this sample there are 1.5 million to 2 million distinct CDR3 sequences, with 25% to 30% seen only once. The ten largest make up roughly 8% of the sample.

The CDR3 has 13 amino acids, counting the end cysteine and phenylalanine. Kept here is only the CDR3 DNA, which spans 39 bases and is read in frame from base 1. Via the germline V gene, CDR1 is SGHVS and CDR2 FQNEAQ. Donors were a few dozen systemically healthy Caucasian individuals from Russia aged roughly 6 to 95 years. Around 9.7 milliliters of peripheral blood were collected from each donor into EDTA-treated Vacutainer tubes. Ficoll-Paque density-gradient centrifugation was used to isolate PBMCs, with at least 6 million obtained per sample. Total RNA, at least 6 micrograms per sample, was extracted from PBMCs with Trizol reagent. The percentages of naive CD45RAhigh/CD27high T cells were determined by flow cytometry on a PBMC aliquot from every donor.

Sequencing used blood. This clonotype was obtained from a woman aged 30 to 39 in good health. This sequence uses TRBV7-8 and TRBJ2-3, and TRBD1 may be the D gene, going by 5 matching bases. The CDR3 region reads CAGSFQGPDTQYF. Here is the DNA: TGTGCCGGCAGCTTTCAGGGCCCAGATACGCAGTATTTT.